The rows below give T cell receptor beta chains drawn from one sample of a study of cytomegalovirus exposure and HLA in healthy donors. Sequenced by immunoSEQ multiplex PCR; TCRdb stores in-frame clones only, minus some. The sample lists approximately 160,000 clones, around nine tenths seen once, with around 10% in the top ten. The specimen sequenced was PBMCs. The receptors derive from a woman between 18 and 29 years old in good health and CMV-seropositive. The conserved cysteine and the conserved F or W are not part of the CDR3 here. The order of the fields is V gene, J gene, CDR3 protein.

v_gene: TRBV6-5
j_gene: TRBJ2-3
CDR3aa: ASSGQFPLGDTQY

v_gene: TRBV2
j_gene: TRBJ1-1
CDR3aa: ASSEGGLRNTEAF

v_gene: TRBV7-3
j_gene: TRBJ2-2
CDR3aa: ASSLRMAAANTGELF

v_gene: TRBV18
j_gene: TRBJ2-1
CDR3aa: ASSPRGQAGLYNEQF

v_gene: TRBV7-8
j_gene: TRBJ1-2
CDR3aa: ASSSHYYGYT

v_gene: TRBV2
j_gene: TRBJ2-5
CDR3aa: ASSDGGSSGQETQY

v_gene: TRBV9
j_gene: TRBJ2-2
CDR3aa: ASSARTVNTGELF

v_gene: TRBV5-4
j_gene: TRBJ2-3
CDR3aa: ASSFATSGGTQY

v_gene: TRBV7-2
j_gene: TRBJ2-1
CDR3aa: ASSLGAGRRNEQF

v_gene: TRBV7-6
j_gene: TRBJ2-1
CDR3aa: ASSPLWSSGYNEQF

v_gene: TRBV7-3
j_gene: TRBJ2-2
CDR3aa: ASSLFGLAGDGGELF

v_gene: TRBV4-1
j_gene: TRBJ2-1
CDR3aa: ASSHDTTSGRADYNEQF

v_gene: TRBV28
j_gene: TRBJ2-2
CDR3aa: ASSLSGQGAGELF

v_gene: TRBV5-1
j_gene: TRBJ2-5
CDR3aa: ASSPGSSVTRGSQY

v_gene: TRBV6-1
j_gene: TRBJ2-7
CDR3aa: ASSARDSSYEQY

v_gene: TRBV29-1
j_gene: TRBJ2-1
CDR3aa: SVTGTSGLNEQF

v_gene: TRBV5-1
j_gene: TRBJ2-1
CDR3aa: ANKTSGGSYNEQF

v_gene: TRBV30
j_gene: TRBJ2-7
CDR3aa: ASRLGKYEQY

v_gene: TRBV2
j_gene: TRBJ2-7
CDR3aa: ASSVVREQY

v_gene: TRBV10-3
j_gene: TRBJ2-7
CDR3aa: AISGTERDRASYEQY

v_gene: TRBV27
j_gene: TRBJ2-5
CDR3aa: ASSLGIQGRKETQY

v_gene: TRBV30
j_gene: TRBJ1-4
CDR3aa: AWNPRTVNEKLF

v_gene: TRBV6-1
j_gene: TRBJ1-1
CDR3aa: ASRDRELNTEAF

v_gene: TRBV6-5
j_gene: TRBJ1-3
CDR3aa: ASSLTDSGNTIY

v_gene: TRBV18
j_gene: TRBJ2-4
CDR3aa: ASSPPERDRSKNIQY

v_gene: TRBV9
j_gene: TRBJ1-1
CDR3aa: ASSVRLSGTEAF

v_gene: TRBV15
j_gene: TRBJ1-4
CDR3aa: AISVRQRRDEKLF

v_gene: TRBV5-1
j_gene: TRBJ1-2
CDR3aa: ASSLQDGSGGYT

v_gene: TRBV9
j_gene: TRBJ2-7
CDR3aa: ASSPRLAGALTEQY

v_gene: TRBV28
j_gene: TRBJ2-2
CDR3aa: ATSLSRGFRQSSTGELF

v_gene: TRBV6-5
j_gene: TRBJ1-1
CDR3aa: ASRERGPLPEAF

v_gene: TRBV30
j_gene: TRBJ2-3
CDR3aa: AWNKLADYAREDTQY

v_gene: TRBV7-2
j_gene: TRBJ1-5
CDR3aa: ATVGDGLMNQPQH

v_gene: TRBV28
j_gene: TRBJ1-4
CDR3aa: ASSIGQGDEKLF

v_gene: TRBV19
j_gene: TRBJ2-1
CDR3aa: ASSTGLAHYNEQF

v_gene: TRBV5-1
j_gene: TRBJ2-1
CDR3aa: ASRPLAGGREQF

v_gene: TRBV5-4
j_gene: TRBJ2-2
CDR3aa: ASSFQSEAGELF

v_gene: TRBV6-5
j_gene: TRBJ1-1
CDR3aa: ASSYGGQESTEAF

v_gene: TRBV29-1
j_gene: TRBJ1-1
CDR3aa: SVDGTGENTEAF

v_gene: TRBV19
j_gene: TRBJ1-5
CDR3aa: ATNPGTARNQPQH

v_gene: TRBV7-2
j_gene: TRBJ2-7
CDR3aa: ASSLTGPQY

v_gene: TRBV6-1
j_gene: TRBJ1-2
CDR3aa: ASSEPFQEYYGYT

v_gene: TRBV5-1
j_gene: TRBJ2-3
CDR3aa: ASSWVRAAGTDTQY

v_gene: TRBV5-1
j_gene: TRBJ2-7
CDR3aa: ASSLKGDLGQY

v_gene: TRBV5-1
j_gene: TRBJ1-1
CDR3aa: ASSPTGDTEAF

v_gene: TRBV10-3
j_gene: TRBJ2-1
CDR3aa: AISPGLAGINEQF

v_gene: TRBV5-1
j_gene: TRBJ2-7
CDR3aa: ASSPGLALNEQY

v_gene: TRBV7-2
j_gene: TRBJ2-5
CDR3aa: ASSLVTGWVGETQY

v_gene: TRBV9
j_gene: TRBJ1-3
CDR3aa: ASGGRDTGNTIY

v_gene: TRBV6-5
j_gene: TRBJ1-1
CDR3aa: ASSYMSPNTEAF